The 25 T cell receptor beta chains in this list originate from one sample, sequenced in a study of CD8+CD57+ T cells in acquired aplastic anemia. The template for TCR beta VDJ and CDR3 sequence profiling was genomic DNA. MiXCR was run by TCRdb on the reads, yielding one entry per CDR3 protein. The sample records some 280,000 distinct CDR3 sequences, about 56% being singletons. Material for sequencing was sorted CD4+, CD8+, or CD8+CD57+ T cells (not recorded which) from PBMCs. Receptors were obtained from a human donor with severe aplastic anemia or a healthy control (not recorded which).

This clonotype has a handful of counts. The V and J genes are TRBV10-3 and TRBJ2-3; D may be TRBD1 (5 bases). Trimming stripped 1 base from V and 4 bases from J, with 6 bases between. Germline lookup yields CDR1 ENHRY and CDR2 SYGVKD. The CDR3 sequence is 13 residues long. The CDR3 DNA reads TGTGCCATCAGTGAGTTGACAGCAGATACGCAGTATTTT. Amino acids: CAISELTADTQYF.

This clonotype was seen a handful of times. CDR3 residues: CRPMGGGEAFF. DNA of the CDR3: TGCAGGCCGATGGGAGGGGGAGAAGCTTTCTTT. The chain is built from TRBV20-1 and TRBJ1-1, with a weak D call TRBD1 (6 bases). Germline CDR1 reads DFQATT; CDR2 reads SNEGSKA (reference sequence). There are 11 residues in the CDR3.

This clonotype was seen more than once but under ten times. V is TRBV30 and J is TRBJ2-5; D is possibly TRBD2 (7 bases). Germline V gene data show CDR1 as GTSNPN and CDR2 as SVGIG (reference sequence). The CDR3 contains 13 residues. V lost 5 bases, J lost 5 bases, and 15 bases lay in between. CDR3 protein: CAWGGGAWETQYF. The DNA of the CDR3 is TGTGCCTGGGGGGGGGGGGCTTGGGAGACCCAGTACTTC.

The CDR3 DNA reads as TGTGCCAGTAGTAACGCAGGGACCTATGGCTACACCTTC. Translating gives CASSNAGTYGYTF. V is TRBV5-6 and J is TRBJ1-2; possible D gene TRBD1, 5 bases. The CDR3 covers 13 residues. Germline V CDR1 and CDR2: SGHDT, YYEEEE. The germline V and J ends were trimmed by 8 bases and 4 bases, with 15 bases remaining between them. The full variable domain, with the rest looked up from reference TRBV5-6 and TRBJ1-2, is DAGVTQSPTHLIKTRGQQVTLRCSPKSGHDTVSWYQQALGQGPQFIFQYYEEEERQRGNFPDRFSGHQFPNYSSELNVNALLLGDSALYLCASSNAGTYGYTFGSGTRLTVV.

The chain links TRBV25-1 to TRBJ1-6; weak D call: TRBD1 (5 bases). The germline V gene encodes CDR1 MGHDK and CDR2 SYGVNS. V was pared by 6 bases and J by 10 bases, with 16 bases between. The CDR3 consists of 14 residues. CDR3 DNA: TGTGCCAGCAGGGCGAGGGATCAGGGCTCACCCCTCCACTTT. Its translation: CASRARDQGSPLHF.

The chain couples TRBV2 to TRBJ2-1; unclear D gene. The ends were cut back, 4 bases at V and 5 bases at J, with 9 bases in the middle. Germline V lookup: CDR1 SNHLY, CDR2 FYNNEI. CDR3 length equals 13 residues. CDR3 protein: CASSVLGDNEQFF. CDR3 sequence (DNA): TGTGCCAGCAGTGTTCTGGGCGACAATGAGCAGTTCTTC.

The chain couples TRBV24-1 to TRBJ1-1; D may be TRBD1 (5 bases). V gave up 5 bases and J gave up 7 bases, with 16 bases separating them. The CDR3 is made up of 14 amino acids. The germline V gene has CDR1 KGHDR and CDR2 SFDVKD. In DNA form, the CDR3 reads TGTGCCACCAGTGTAACCGGAGGGGAAGGTGAAGCTTTCTTT. Encoded protein: CATSVTGGEGEAFF.

The J gene is TRBJ2-7, the V gene TRBV20-1; a possible D gene is TRBD2 (6 bases). The length of the CDR3 is 16 residues. The V end lost 5 bases, the J end lost 7 bases, and 27 bases lay between the germline ends. Germline CDR1 DFQATT, CDR2 SNEGSKA (reference sequence). CDR3 region: CSAPLLDQRAGGEQYF. CDR3 DNA sequence: TGCAGTGCTCCTCTACTGGACCAGCGGGCGGGTGGTGAGCAGTACTTC.

This clonotype was counted at least ten times. This chain joins TRBV20-1 and TRBJ2-3; D not resolved. V lost 4 bases to trimming and J lost 4 bases, with 9 bases between them. The CDR3 runs to 12 residues. CDR1 is DFQATT, CDR2 SNEGSKA, per germline (reference sequence). The CDR3 here is CSATRDADTQYF. The CDR3 region has the DNA TGCAGTGCTACCCGAGACGCAGATACGCAGTATTTT.

This sequence joins TRBV10-3 and TRBJ1-2; D gene unclear. The germline gives CDR1 ENHRY, CDR2 SYGVKD. V lost 8 bases to trimming and J lost 0 bases, with 16 bases between them. There are 15 residues in the CDR3. Here the CDR3 DNA reads TGTGCCATCGAGGGTCTACACAACCCTAACTATGGCTACACCTTC. Translation gives CAIEGLHNPNYGYTF.

V is TRBV24-1 and J is TRBJ2-3, with D possibly matching TRBD1 (5 bases). Trimming removed 5 bases from V and 5 bases from J, with 13 bases in between. Per germline, CDR1 KGHDR and CDR2 SFDVKD. CDR3 size: 14 residues. The CDR3 protein is CATSGTRVIDTQYF. The CDR3 DNA reads TGTGCCACCAGTGGAACCAGGGTTATAGATACGCAGTATTTT.

This chain joins TRBV12-3 or TRBV12-4 and TRBJ2-7; 8 bases are shared with TRBD1. The J segment lost 4 bases and the V segment lost 4 bases, leaving 3 bases of the junction unmatched. This CDR3 region has 13 residues. CDR3 sequence (DNA): TGTGCCAGCAGTTGGACAGGGTTTTACGAGCAGTACTTC. Encoded protein: CASSWTGFYEQYF.

Ten or more counts support this clonotype. The CDR3 protein is CASSPDSISPLHF. The CDR3 nucleotides are TGTGCCAGCTCACCAGATTCGATATCACCCCTCCACTTT. The chain employs TRBV18 and TRBJ1-6; D remains unclear. Germline loops: CDR1 KGHSH, CDR2 LQKENI. Trimming removed 2 bases from V and 10 bases from J, with 9 bases in between. The CDR3 runs to 13 residues.

This clonotype occurred many times. The rearrangement joins TRBV6-5 to TRBJ2-1; 7 nucleotides align to TRBD2. The CDR3 totals 16 residues. The V segment lost 4 bases and the J segment 2 bases; nucleotides outside the gene matches: 8. The germline V gene has CDR1 MNHEY and CDR2 SVGAGI. The CDR3 protein is CASSSFVAGAYNEQFF. In DNA, the CDR3 is TGTGCCAGCAGTTCTTTCGTGGCGGGGGCCTACAATGAGCAGTTCTTC.

The J gene is TRBJ2-2, the V gene TRBV2; D call uncertain. The CDR3 extends over 15 amino acids. CDR1 is SNHLY and CDR2 is FYNNEI in the germline V gene. V lost 3 bases to trimming and J lost 2 bases, with 10 bases between them. The CDR3 DNA is TGTGCCAGCAGTGACCTGAGGCCAAACACCGGGGAGCTGTTTTTT. Its protein is CASSDLRPNTGELFF. The full variable domain, with the rest looked up from reference TRBV2 and TRBJ2-2, is EPEVTQTPSHQVTQMGQEVILRCVPISNHLYFYWYRQILGQKVEFLVSFYNNEISEKSEIFDDQFSVERPDGSNFTLKIRSTKLEDSAMYFCASSDLRPNTGELFFGEGSRLTVL.

The chain links TRBV10-3 to TRBJ2-2; D is unresolved. CDR1 and CDR2 from the germline V gene are ENHRY and SYGVKD. V lost 0 bases to trimming and J lost 1 base, with 3 bases between them. This CDR3 is 14 amino acids long. For the CDR3, the DNA is TGTGCCATCAGTGAGTCCAGGAACACCGGGGAGCTGTTTTTT. Protein product: CAISESRNTGELFF.

This clonotype came up many times. V gene TRBV2 combines with J gene TRBJ2-7; the D gene is possibly TRBD2 (5 bases). The V and J ends lost 3 bases and 7 bases respectively, with 13 bases between them. The CDR3 is 13 amino acids. Germline V gene data show CDR1 as SNHLY and CDR2 as FYNNEI. The CDR3 is CASSDDGVGEQYF. The CDR3 nucleotides read TGTGCCAGCAGTGATGACGGGGTGGGGGAGCAGTACTTC.

The genes are TRBV7-8 and TRBJ2-7; 12 nucleotides line up with TRBD2. This CDR3 has 16 residues. Per the germline V gene, CDR1 is SGHVS and CDR2 is FQNEAQ. J lost 5 bases, V lost 4 bases, and 9 bases had no gene match. The CDR3 nucleotides are TGTGCCAGCAGCTCTCCGACTAGCGGGAGTCGGGACGAGCAGTACTTC. Its protein is CASSSPTSGSRDEQYF.

The V and J genes are TRBV2 and TRBJ1-2, with TRBD1 matching 7 bases. The V gene's germline CDR1 is SNHLY and CDR2 FYNNEI. CDR3 length equals 12 residues. V shed 6 bases and J 8 bases; nucleotides not matched to a gene: 6. The CDR3 DNA reads TGTGCCAGCAGGGGGACAGTCCAGGGCTACACCTTC. Translating it yields CASRGTVQGYTF.

This clonotype was observed at least ten times. This chain joins TRBV30 and TRBJ1-1; tentatively, D is TRBD1 (5 bases). The CDR3 runs to 13 residues. V lost 0 bases and J lost 7, with 12 bases in between. The germline CDR1 and CDR2 sequences are GTSNPN and SVGIG (reference sequence). The DNA of the CDR3 is TGTGCCTGGAGTGTCGGCAGGGCCCTTGAAGCTTTCTTT. Its translation is CAWSVGRALEAFF. Complete variable domain (other parts from reference TRBV30 and TRBJ1-1): SQTIHQWPATLVQPVGSPLSLECTVEGTSNPNLYWYRQAAGRGLQLLFYSVGIGQISSEVPQNLSASRPQDRQFILSSKKLLLSDSGFYLCAWSVGRALEAFFGQGTRLTVV.

There are many counts of this clonotype. The chain has TRBV7-2 and TRBJ1-2; D call uncertain. The CDR3 covers 12 residues. Trimming left V 0 bases short and J 4 bases short, with 3 bases between. Looked up from germline, CDR1 is SGHTA and CDR2 is FQGNSA. The CDR3 loop is CASSLASYGYTF. The CDR3 DNA reads TGTGCCAGCAGCTTAGCCAGCTATGGCTACACCTTC.

On this clonotype itself: The junction and the germline gene differ at one end; a read error may be behind it. This chain uses TRBV14 with TRBJ1-5; D call uncertain. Looked up from germline, CDR1 is SGHDN and CDR2 is FVKESK. The CDR3 sequence is 13 residues long. Here the CDR3 DNA reads TGTACCAGCAGAGAAGAAGGGTTTCAGCCCCAGCATTTT. This codes for CTSREEGFQPQHF.

This clonotype was seen only a few times. The rearrangement links TRBV7-8 to TRBJ2-2; no definite D call. CDR3 length: 15 amino acids. CDR1 is SGHVS, CDR2 FQNEAQ, per germline. Trimming took off 3 bases at V and 1 base at J, with 9 bases between the two ends. The CDR3 bases are TGTGCCAGCAGCTTTTCCGGCAGGAACACCGGGGAGCTGTTTTTT. This translates into CASSFSGRNTGELFF.

A few counts support this clonotype. The rearrangement joins TRBV3-1 to TRBJ2-3; no reliable D call. Germline CDR1 and CDR2: LGHDT and YNNKEL (reference sequence). Deletions cut 2 bases from V and 5 bases from J, with 5 bases between. CDR3 length: 12 amino acids. The CDR3 here is CASSQSQDTQYF. For the CDR3, the DNA is TGTGCCAGCAGCCAATCGCAAGATACGCAGTATTTT.

The genes are TRBV7-6 and TRBJ2-3; D is undetermined. Germline CDR1 reads SGHVS; CDR2 reads FNYEAQ. CDR3 length equals 14 residues. Trimming removed 7 bases at V and 0 bases at J, with 11 bases between. The CDR3 DNA reads as TGTGCCAGCACACAGCGACCCAGCACAGATACGCAGTATTTT. This encodes CASTQRPSTDTQYF.